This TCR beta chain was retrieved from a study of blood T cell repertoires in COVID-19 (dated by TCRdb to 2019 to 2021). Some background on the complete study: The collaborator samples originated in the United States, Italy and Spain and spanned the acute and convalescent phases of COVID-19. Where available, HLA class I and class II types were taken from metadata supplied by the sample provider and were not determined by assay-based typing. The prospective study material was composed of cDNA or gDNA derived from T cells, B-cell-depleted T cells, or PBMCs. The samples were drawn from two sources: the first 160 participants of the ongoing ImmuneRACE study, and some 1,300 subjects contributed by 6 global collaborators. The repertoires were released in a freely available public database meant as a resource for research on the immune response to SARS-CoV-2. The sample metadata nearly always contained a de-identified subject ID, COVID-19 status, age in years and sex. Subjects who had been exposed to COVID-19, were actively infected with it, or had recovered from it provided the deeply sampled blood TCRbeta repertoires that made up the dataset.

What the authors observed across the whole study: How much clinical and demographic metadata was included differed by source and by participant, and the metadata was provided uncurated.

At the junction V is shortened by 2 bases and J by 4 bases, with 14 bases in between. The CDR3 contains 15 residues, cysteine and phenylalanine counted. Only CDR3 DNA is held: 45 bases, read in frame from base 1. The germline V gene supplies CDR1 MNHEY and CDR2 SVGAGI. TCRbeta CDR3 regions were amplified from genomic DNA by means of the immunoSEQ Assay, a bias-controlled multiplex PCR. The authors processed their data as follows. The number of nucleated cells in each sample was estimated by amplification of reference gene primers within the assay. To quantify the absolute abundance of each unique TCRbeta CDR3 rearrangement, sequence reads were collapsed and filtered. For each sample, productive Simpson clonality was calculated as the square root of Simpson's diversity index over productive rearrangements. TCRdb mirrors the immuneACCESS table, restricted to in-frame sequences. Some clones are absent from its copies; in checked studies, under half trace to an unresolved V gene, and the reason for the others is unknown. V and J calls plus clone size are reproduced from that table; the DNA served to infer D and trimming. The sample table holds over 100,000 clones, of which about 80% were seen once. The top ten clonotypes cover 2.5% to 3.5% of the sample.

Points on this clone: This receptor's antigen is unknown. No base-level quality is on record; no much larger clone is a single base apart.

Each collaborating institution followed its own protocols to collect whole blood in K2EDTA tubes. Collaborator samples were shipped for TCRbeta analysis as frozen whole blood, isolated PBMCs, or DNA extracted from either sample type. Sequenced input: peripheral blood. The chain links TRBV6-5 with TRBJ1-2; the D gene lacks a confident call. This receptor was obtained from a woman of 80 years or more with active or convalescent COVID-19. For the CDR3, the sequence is CASSYDGSPLYGYTF. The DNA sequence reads TGTGCCAGCAGTTACGACGGGAGTCCCCTCTATGGCTACACCTTC.